One and the same sample provided the 5 T cell receptor beta chains below, sequenced in a study of T cell repertoires in ileal Crohn's disease. Sequencing used immunoSEQ multiplex PCR; TCRdb keeps in-frame clones, though not all of them. The repertoire holds approximately 12,000 clones, with around two thirds as singletons. Time point denoted: neoterminal ileum biopsy at postoperative endoscopy, about 6 months after surgery. Sequenced: ileal tissue. The source is an adult with Crohn's disease.

This clone was picked up one time. The chain uses TRBV6-6 and TRBJ2-7, with D possibly TRBD1 on 6 matching bases. Germline V lookup: CDR1 MNHNY, CDR2 SVGAGI (reference sequence). The CDR3 has 14 amino acids. V lost 7 bases, J lost 2 bases, and 15 bases lay in between. The CDR3 region is CASTPDSQAYEQYF. The CDR3 bases are TGTGCCAGCACCCCGGACAGTCAGGCCTACGAGCAGTACTTC.

The chain couples TRBV5-4 to TRBJ2-2, with a tentative D call TRBD1 (5 bases). CDR3 length: 14 residues. Per germline, CDR1 SGHNT and CDR2 YYREEE (reference sequence). Trimming stripped 3 bases from V and 7 bases from J, with 13 bases between. The CDR3 spells CASSSGQASGELFF. DNA of the CDR3: TGTGCCAGCAGCTCTGGACAAGCTAGCGGGGAGCTGTTTTTT.

This clone is labeled as medium-sized. The V and J genes are TRBV13 and TRBJ1-2; D is ambiguous. Per germline, CDR1 PRHDT and CDR2 FYEKMQ (reference sequence). V was cut by 4 bases and J by 6 bases, with 9 bases left in between. The CDR3 totals 12 residues. CDR3 bases: TGTGCCAGCAGCTCACAGACCGATGGCTACACCTTC. It yields the protein CASSSQTDGYTF.

In the case of this clone: Compared with germline, one end of the junction differs, possibly owing to a read error. The sample contains more than one DNA sequence encoding this CDR3. The chain employs TRBV4-1 and TRBJ2-6; no clear D. Germline V gene lookup returns CDR1 MGHRA and CDR2 YSYEKL. This CDR3 region has 16 residues. The CDR3: CASSPFLGSGANVLTF. The CDR3 region has the DNA TGTGCCAGCAGCCCCTTTTTGGGGTCTGGTGCCAACGTCCTGACTTTC.

The J gene is TRBJ2-1, the V gene TRBV5-6; possible D gene TRBD2, 7 bases. The germline V gene has CDR1 SGHDT and CDR2 YYEEEE. There are 15 residues in the CDR3. V gave up 4 bases and J gave up 5 bases, with 16 bases separating them. CDR3 amino acids: CASSPPGGPHNEQFF. The CDR3 coding sequence is TGTGCCAGCAGCCCTCCGGGGGGCCCCCACAATGAGCAGTTCTTC.